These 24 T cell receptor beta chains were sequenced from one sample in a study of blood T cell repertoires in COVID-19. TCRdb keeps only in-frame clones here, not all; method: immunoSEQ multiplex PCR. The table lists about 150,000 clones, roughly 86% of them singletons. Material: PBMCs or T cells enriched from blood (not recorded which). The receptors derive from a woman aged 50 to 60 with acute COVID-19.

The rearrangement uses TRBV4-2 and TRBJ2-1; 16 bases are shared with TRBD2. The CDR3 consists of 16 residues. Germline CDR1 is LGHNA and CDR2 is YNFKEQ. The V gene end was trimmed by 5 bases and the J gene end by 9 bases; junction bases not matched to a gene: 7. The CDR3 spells CASSKGLAGGPSEQFF. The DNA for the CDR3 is TGTGCCAGCAGCAAGGGACTAGCGGGAGGGCCGAGTGAGCAGTTCTTC.

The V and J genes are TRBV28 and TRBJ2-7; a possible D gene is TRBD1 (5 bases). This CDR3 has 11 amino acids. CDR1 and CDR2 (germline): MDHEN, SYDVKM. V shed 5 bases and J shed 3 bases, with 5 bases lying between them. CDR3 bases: TGTGCCAGCAGTACAGGCTACGAGCAGTACTTC. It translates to CASSTGYEQYF.

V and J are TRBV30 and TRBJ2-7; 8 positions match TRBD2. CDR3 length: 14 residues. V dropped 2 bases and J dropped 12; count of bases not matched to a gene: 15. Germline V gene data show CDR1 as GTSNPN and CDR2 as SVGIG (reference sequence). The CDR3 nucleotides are TGTGCCTGGAGTCCGGGGGGGGGAGGGAGGAAGCTGTACTTC. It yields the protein CAWSPGGGGRKLYF.

The CDR3 nucleotides are TGTGCCTGGAGTACAGGGGACACCCTGGGGACTGAAGCTTTCTTT. Translating it yields CAWSTGDTLGTEAFF. This chain links TRBV30 with TRBJ1-1, with 7 bases aligning to TRBD1. Unmatched junction bases numbered 11, after V lost 2 bases and J lost 5 bases. The CDR3 is 15 amino acids. Germline V gene sequence: CDR1 GTSNPN, CDR2 SVGIG (reference sequence).

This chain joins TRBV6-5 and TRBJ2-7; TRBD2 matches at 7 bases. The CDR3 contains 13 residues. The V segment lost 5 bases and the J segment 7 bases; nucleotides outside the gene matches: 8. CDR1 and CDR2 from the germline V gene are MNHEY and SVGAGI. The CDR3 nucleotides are TGTGCCAGCAGTCGGGAGCTGGGGGGGGAGCAGTACTTC. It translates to CASSRELGGEQYF.

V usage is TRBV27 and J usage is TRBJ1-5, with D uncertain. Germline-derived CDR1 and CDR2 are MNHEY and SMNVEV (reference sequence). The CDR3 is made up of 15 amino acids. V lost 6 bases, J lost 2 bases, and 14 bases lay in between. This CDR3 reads CASSHTTGGNQPQHF. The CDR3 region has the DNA TGTGCCAGCAGCCATACCACCGGGGGCAATCAGCCCCAGCATTTT.

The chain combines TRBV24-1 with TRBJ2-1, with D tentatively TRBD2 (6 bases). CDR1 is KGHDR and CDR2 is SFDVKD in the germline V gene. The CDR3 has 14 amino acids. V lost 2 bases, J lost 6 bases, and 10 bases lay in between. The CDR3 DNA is TGTGCCACCAGTGATTCCGCGGGGTCCAATGAGCAGTTCTTC. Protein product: CATSDSAGSNEQFF.

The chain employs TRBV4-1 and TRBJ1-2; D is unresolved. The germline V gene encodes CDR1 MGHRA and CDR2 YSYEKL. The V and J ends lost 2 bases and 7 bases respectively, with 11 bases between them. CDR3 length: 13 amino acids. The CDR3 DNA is TGCGCCAGCAGCCAACCCGGTTCTTCTGGCTACACCTTC. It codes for CASSQPGSSGYTF.

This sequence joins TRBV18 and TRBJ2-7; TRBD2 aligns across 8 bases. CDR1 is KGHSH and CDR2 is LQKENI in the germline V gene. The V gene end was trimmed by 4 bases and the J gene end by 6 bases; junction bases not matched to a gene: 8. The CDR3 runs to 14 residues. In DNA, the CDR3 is TGTGCCAGCTCACGAGGACGGGAGGGCCGCGAGCAGTACTTC. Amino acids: CASSRGREGREQYF.

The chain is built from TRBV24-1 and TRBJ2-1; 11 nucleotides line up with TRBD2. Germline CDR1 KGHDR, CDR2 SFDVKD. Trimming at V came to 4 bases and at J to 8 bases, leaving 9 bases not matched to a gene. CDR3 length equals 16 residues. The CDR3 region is CATSDPTSGRLDEQFF. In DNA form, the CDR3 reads TGTGCCACCAGTGACCCCACTAGCGGGAGACTCGATGAGCAGTTCTTC.

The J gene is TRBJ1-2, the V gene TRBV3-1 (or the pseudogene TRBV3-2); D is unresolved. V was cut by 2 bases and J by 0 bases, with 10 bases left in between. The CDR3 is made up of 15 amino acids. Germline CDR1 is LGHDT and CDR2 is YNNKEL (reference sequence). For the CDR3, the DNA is TGTGCCAGCAGCCAATACGGGATTGCTAACTATGGCTACACCTTC. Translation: CASSQYGIANYGYTF.

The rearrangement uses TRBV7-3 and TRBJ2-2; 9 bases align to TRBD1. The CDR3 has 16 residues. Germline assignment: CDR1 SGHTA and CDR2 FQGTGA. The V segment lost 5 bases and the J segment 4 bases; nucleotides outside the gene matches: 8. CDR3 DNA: TGTGCCAGCAGCCCGCACAGGGGGCAGGTCACCGGGGAGCTGTTTTTT. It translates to CASSPHRGQVTGELFF. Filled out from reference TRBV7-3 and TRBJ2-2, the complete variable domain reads GAGVSQTPSNKVTEKGKYVELRCDPISGHTALYWYRQSLGQGPEFLIYFQGTGAADDSGLPNDRFFAVRPEGSVSTLKIQRTERGDSAVYLCASSPHRGQVTGELFFGEGSRLTVL.

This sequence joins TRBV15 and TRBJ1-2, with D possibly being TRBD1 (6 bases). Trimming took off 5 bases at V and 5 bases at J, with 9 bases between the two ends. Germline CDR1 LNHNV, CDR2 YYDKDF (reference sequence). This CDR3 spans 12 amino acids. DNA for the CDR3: TGTGCCACCAGCCCACAGGGTTATGGCTACACCTTC. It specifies CATSPQGYGYTF.

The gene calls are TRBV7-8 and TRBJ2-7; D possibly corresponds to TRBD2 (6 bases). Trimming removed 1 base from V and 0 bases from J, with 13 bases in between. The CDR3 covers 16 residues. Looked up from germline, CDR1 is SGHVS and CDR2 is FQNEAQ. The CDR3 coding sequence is TGTGCCAGCAGCTTAGGAGCTAGCGCCAGCTCCTACGAGCAGTACTTC. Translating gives CASSLGASASSYEQYF.

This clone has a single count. The CDR3 loop is CASSELRGKEQFF. The CDR3 nucleotides read TGTGCCAGCAGTGAACTGCGAGGGAAGGAGCAGTTCTTC. The chain is built from TRBV6-1 and TRBJ2-1; TRBD2 is a possible D gene (5 bases). V lost 2 bases and J lost 10, with 12 bases in between. CDR3 length: 13 residues. The germline CDR1 and CDR2 sequences are MNHNS and SASEGT.

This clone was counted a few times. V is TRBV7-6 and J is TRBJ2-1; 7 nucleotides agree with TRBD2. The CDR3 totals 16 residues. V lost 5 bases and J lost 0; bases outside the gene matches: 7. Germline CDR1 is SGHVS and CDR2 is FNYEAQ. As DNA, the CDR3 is TGTGCCAGCAGCCTCGAACCTAGCGGCTCCTACAATGAGCAGTTCTTC. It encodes CASSLEPSGSYNEQFF.

The CDR3 nucleotides read TGTGCCAGCACCCCGGGACTAGCGGGAAAGAATGAGCAGTTCTTC. Translated, it gives CASTPGLAGKNEQFF. The chain recombines TRBV11-2 with TRBJ2-1; TRBD2 matches at 13 bases. Germline CDR1 reads SGHAT; CDR2 reads FQNNGV. V lost 7 bases, J lost 7 bases, and 7 bases stayed unmatched. This CDR3 spans 15 amino acids.

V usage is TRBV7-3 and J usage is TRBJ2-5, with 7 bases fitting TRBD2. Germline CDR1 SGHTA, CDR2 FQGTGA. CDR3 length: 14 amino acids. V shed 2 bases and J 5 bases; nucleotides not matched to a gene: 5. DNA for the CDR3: TGTGCCAGCAGCTTAGCGGGAGTAGGGGAGACCCAGTACTTC. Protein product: CASSLAGVGETQYF.

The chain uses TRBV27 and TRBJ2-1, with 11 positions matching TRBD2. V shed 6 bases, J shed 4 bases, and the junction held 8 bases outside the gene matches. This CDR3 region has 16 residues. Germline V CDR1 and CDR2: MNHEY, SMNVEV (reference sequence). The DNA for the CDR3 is TGTGCCAGCAGCTCGGGGACTAGCGGCTTATACAATGAGCAGTTCTTC. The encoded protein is CASSSGTSGLYNEQFF.

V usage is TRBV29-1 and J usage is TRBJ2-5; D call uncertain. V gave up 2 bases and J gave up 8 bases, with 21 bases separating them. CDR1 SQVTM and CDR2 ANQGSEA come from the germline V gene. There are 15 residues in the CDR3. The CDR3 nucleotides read TGCAGCGTTGAATGTTTATTGGGCAGTTGGGTCACCCAGTACTTC. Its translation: CSVECLLGSWVTQYF. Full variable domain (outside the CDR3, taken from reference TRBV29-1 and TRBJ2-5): SAVISQKPSRDICQRGTSLTIQCQVDSQVTMMFWYRQQPGQSLTLIATANQGSEATYESGFVIDKFPISRPNLTFSTLTVSNMSPEDSSIYLCSVECLLGSWVTQYFGPGTRLLVL.

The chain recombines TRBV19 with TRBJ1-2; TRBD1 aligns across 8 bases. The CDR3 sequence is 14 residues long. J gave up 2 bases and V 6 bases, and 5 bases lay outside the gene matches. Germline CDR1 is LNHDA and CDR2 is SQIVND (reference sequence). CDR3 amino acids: CASSHRGRNYGYTF. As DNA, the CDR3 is TGTGCCAGTAGCCACAGGGGGAGGAACTATGGCTACACCTTC.

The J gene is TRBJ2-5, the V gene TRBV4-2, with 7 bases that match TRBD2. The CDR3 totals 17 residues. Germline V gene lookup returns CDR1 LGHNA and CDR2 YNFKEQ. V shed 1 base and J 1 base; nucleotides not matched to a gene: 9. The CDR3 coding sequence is TGTGCCAGCAGCCAAGGATTGGCTAGCGGTTTCCAAGAGACCCAGTACTTC. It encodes CASSQGLASGFQETQYF.

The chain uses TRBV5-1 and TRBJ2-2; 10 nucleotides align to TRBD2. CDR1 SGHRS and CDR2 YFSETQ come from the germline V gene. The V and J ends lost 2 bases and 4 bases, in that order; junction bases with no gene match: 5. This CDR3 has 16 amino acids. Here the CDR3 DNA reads TGCGCCAGCAGCTTAGGGACTAGCGTCGCCACCGGGGAGCTGTTTTTT. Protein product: CASSLGTSVATGELFF.

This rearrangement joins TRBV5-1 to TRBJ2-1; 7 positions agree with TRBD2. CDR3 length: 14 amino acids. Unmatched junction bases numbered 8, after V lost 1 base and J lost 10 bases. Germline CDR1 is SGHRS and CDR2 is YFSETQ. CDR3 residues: CASSLTPSGGEQFF. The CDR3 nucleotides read TGCGCCAGCAGCTTGACTCCTAGCGGAGGGGAGCAGTTCTTC.